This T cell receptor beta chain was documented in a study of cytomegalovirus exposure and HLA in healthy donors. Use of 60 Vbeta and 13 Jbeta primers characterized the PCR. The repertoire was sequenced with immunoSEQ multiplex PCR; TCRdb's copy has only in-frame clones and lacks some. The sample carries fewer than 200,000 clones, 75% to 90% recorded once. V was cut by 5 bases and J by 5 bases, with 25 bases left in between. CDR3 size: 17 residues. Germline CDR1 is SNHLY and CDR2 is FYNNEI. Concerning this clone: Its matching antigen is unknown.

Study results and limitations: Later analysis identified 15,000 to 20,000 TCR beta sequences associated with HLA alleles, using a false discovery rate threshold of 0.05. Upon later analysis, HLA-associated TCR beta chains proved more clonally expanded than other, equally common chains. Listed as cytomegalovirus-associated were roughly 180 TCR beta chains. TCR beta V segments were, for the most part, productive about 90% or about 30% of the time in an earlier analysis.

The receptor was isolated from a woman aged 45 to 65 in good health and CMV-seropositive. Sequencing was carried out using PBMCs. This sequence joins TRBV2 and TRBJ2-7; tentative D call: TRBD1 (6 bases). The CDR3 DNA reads TGTGCCAGCAGTCGACTCCAGGGGACCAGGGTTAAAGACGAGCAGTACTTC. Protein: CASSRLQGTRVKDEQYF.